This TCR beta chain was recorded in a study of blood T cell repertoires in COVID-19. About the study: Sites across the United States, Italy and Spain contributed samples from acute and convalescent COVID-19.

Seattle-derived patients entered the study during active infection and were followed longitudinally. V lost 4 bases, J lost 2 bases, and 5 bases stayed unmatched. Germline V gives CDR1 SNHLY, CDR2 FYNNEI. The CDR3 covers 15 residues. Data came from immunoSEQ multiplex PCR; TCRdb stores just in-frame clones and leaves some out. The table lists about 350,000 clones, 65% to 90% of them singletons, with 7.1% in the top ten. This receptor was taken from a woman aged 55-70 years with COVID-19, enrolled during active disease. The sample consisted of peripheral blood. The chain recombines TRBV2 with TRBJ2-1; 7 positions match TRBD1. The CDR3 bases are TGTGCCAGCAGTGTAGACAGGGACACCTACAATGAGCAGTTCTTC. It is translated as CASSVDRDTYNEQFF.